This passage covers 18 T cell receptor beta chains from one sample sequenced in a study of T cells in Graves' hyperthyroidism and ophthalmopathy. The source material, RNA transcripts, was used to amplify TCR beta CDR3 regions. HTBI primers were used for first-round RT-PCR of the TCR CDR3. MiXCR, run by TCRdb on the multiplex PCR reads, gives a single entry per CDR3 protein. The sample includes approximately 490,000 distinct CDR3 sequences, roughly 23% of them seen just once. Specimen: blood. These receptors originate from a woman in her seventies with Graves' ophthalmopathy.

The J gene is TRBJ2-5, the V gene TRBV5-4; 9 positions agree with TRBD1. Germline loops: CDR1 SGHNT, CDR2 YYREEE (reference sequence). Trimming removed 4 bases from V and 5 bases from J; junction bases left unmatched: 9. The CDR3 consists of 15 residues. The CDR3, as DNA: TGTGCCAGCAGCGCACAAACAGGGGGCAGGGAGACCCAGTACTTC. This codes for CASSAQTGGRETQYF.

The chain is built from TRBV5-1 and TRBJ2-3, with 13 bases lining up with TRBD2. The CDR3 consists of 22 residues. Unmatched junction bases numbered 21, after V lost 4 bases and J lost 1 base. Germline CDR1 reads SGHRS; CDR2 reads YFSETQ. CDR3 loop: CASSGGQELRITSGRGTDTQYF. For the CDR3, the DNA is TGCGCCAGCAGCGGGGGACAGGAGCTCCGAATTACTAGCGGGAGGGGCACAGATACGCAGTATTTT.

CDR3 nucleotides: TGTGCCAGCAGCTCCGCCGGGACAACTAACACCGGGGAGCTGTTTTTT. It translates to CASSSAGTTNTGELFF. The V call is TRBV7-9, the J call TRBJ2-2; perhaps TRBD1 as D (6 bases). Germline CDR1 and CDR2: SEHNR and FQNEAQ (reference sequence). V was clipped by 4 bases and J by 2 bases, with 14 bases between them. The CDR3 contains 16 residues.

Many counts were recorded for this clonotype. This chain joins TRBV11-2 and TRBJ2-7, with 8 bases matching TRBD1. There are 15 residues in the CDR3. Germline V gene data show CDR1 as SGHAT and CDR2 as FQNNGV. V trimming: 5 bases; J trimming: 6 bases; junction bases outside the gene matches: 12. CDR3 protein: CASSGRTGKISEQYF. DNA for the CDR3: TGTGCCAGCAGCGGACGGACAGGGAAAATATCCGAGCAGTACTTC.

On this clonotype itself: An end of the junction differs from the germline gene, which may be a read error. The chain recombines TRBV7-9 with TRBJ2-3; D remains ambiguous. This CDR3 is built from 15 residues. Germline values: CDR1 SEHNR, CDR2 FQNEAQ (reference sequence). The CDR3 region has the DNA TGCGCCAGCAGCCAAGACCGTGCCGAGATGAATACGCAGTATTTT. This gives the protein CASSQDRAEMNTQYF. The whole variable domain, filled in from reference TRBV7-9 and TRBJ2-3, reads DTGVSQNPRHKITKRGQNVTFRCDPISEHNRLYWYRQTLGQGPEFLTYFQNEAQLEKSRLLSDRFSAERPKGSFSTLEIQRTEQGDSAMYLCASSQDRAEMNTQYFGPGTRLTVL.

This chain connects TRBV20-1 to TRBJ2-7; TRBD1 aligns across 7 bases. This CDR3 contains 14 residues. The V gene's germline CDR1 is DFQATT and CDR2 SNEGSKA (reference sequence). Written as DNA, the CDR3 is TGCAGCGCGAACTCCGGGACAGTGCCTTACGAGCAGTACTTC. It yields the protein CSANSGTVPYEQYF.

V and J are TRBV30 and TRBJ2-3; D not certain. The CDR3 length is 15 residues. Trimming cost V 1 base and J 0 bases, with 11 bases left between them. Germline CDR1 reads GTSNPN; CDR2 reads SVGIG (reference sequence). The CDR3 here is CAWSGDWSSTDTQYF. DNA of the CDR3: TGTGCCTGGAGTGGCGACTGGAGTAGCACAGATACGCAGTATTTT.

A few counts support this clonotype. The chain couples TRBV7-2 to TRBJ2-1; TRBD2 aligns across 10 bases. This CDR3 is 14 amino acids long. V lost 3 bases, J lost 7 bases, and 3 bases stayed unmatched. Germline CDR1 is SGHTA and CDR2 is FQGNSA. The CDR3 nucleotides are TGTGCCAGCAGCTTGGATAGCGGGAGGAATGAGCAGTTCTTC. This translates into CASSLDSGRNEQFF.

On this clonotype itself: A much larger clonotype is one base distant, so this may be a read error. The V call is TRBV30, the J call TRBJ1-2, with D tentatively TRBD1 (5 bases). The CDR3 has 13 amino acids. The ends were cut back, 0 bases at V and 7 bases at J, with 12 bases in the middle. The germline CDR1 and CDR2 sequences are GTSNPN and SVGIG (reference sequence). Here the CDR3 reads CAWSVAGAFGYTF. The CDR3 coding sequence is TGTGCCTGGAGTGTTGCTGGGGCGTTTGGCTACACCTTC.

Ten or more counts support this clonotype. The rearrangement joins TRBV24-1 to TRBJ2-1, with 7 bases that match TRBD1. The germline gives CDR1 KGHDR, CDR2 SFDVKD. The CDR3 is made up of 15 amino acids. V trimming: 2 bases; J trimming: 6 bases; junction bases outside the gene matches: 6. CDR3 DNA: TGTGCCACCAGTGATTCGACAGGGTCCCCCAATGAGCAGTTCTTC. Its translation is CATSDSTGSPNEQFF.

About this clonotype itself: At one of its ends the junction is not consistent with the germline gene, which may arise from a read error. V and J are TRBV6-1 and TRBJ1-6; 8 bases fit TRBD1. Germline lookup yields CDR1 MNHNS and CDR2 SASEGT. CDR3 length: 15 amino acids. The CDR3 sequence is CASRSAGGYNSPPHF. CDR3 DNA: TGTGCCAGCAGGTCCGCAGGGGGCTATAATTCACCCCCCCACTTT.

This clonotype was counted many times. The chain couples TRBV7-3 to TRBJ2-5; no firm D call. Trimming pared 3 bases from V and 4 bases from J, leaving 9 bases between. CDR1 and CDR2 from the germline V gene are SGHTA and FQGTGA. The CDR3 runs 13 residues. CDR3 in DNA: TGTGCCAGCAGCTTCGGGTCGACAGAGACCCAGTACTTC. Translating it yields CASSFGSTETQYF. The variable domain in full, completed from reference TRBV7-3 and TRBJ2-5, reads GAGVSQTPSNKVTEKGKYVELRCDPISGHTALYWYRQSLGQGPEFLIYFQGTGAADDSGLPNDRFFAVRPEGSVSTLKIQRTERGDSAVYLCASSFGSTETQYFGPGTRLLVL.

This clonotype was detected a few times. The CDR3 sequence: CAWTPGGTNYGYTF. CDR3 in DNA: TGTGCCTGGACCCCGGGGGGGACAAACTATGGCTACACCTTC. The chain uses TRBV30 and TRBJ1-2; a weak D match, TRBD1 (6 bases). The V gene's germline CDR1 is GTSNPN and CDR2 SVGIG (reference sequence). The CDR3 runs to 14 residues. V was clipped by 4 bases and J by 2 bases, with 14 bases between them.

V usage is TRBV5-1 and J usage is TRBJ2-1, with D unresolved. In germline, CDR1 is SGHRS, CDR2 YFSETQ. The CDR3 has 12 amino acids. V dropped 2 bases and J dropped 5 bases, with 5 bases sitting between them. This CDR3 reads CASSFYNNEQFF. CDR3 DNA sequence: TGCGCCAGCAGCTTTTACAACAATGAGCAGTTCTTC.

V is TRBV7-3 and J is TRBJ2-1; D call uncertain. Deletions cut 2 bases from V and 0 bases from J, with 11 bases between. Germline V gene lookup returns CDR1 SGHTA and CDR2 FQGTGA. The CDR3 has 16 residues. CDR3 sequence (DNA): TGTGCCAGCAGCTTATCGGCAGCCCGCTCCTACAATGAGCAGTTCTTC. This codes for CASSLSAARSYNEQFF. The full variable domain, completed using reference TRBV7-3 and TRBJ2-1, is GAGVSQTPSNKVTEKGKYVELRCDPISGHTALYWYRQSLGQGPEFLIYFQGTGAADDSGLPNDRFFAVRPEGSVSTLKIQRTERGDSAVYLCASSLSAARSYNEQFFGPGTRLTVL.

This clonotype appeared a few times. The V gene is TRBV7-9, the J gene TRBJ2-7; 13 nucleotides align to TRBD2. With 5 bases clipped from V and 2 bases from J, the junction kept 12 bases outside the gene matches. The CDR3 totals 18 residues. Germline V gene data show CDR1 as SEHNR and CDR2 as FQNEAQ (reference sequence). CDR3 nucleotide sequence: TGTGCCAGCAGCGCCAGCCCGGGACTAGCGGGAAGTCCCTACGAGCAGTACTTC. Its protein is CASSASPGLAGSPYEQYF.

A few counts support this clonotype. V and J are TRBV20-1 and TRBJ2-3; D remains ambiguous. The CDR3 is 13 amino acids. V shed 5 bases and J shed 0 bases, with 9 bases lying between them. Germline loops: CDR1 DFQATT, CDR2 SNEGSKA (reference sequence). This CDR3 reads CSARRLSTDTQYF. CDR3 DNA sequence: TGCAGTGCTCGCAGGCTTAGCACAGATACGCAGTATTTT.

This chain connects TRBV10-3 to TRBJ1-5; D not resolved. CDR3 size: 13 residues. V lost 0 bases and J 4 bases, leaving 4 bases between the germline ends. CDR1 and CDR2 (germline): ENHRY, SYGVKD. The CDR3 DNA reads TGTGCCATCAGTGAGTCCATAAATCAGCCCCAGCATTTT. Translation: CAISESINQPQHF.